Below, 12 T cell receptor beta chains from the same sample are listed, as sequenced in a study of T-cell memory formation after mild COVID-19. TCRdb reanalysed the 5' RACE reads using MiXCR and keeps one entry per CDR3 protein. The repertoire has about 430,000 distinct CDR3 sequences, roughly 18% of them found once; the top ten carry 20% to 25%. Sequenced input: PBMCs or a T cell subset sorted from them (not recorded which). All receptors derive from a man between 18 and 35 years old who had mild COVID-19 (a few samples of this study predate the infection). Cell type and time point are not known.

This clonotype was recorded many times. The CDR3, as DNA: TGCAGTGCTAGAGATCTGGTCCGTCCCTACGAGCAGTACTTC. Protein product: CSARDLVRPYEQYF. This chain links TRBV20-1 with TRBJ2-7; D not resolved. The germline gives CDR1 DFQATT, CDR2 SNEGSKA (reference sequence). The CDR3 consists of 14 residues. Trimming pared 0 bases from V and 2 bases from J, leaving 11 bases between.

This clonotype showed up just once. The chain combines TRBV7-8 with TRBJ2-7; no definite D call. The germline V gene has CDR1 SGHVS and CDR2 FQNEAQ. Trimming left V 1 base short and J 0 bases short, with 13 bases between. The CDR3 is 16 amino acids. The CDR3 protein is CASSLVRWASSYEQYF. The CDR3 DNA reads as TGTGCCAGCAGCTTAGTTCGGTGGGCTAGCTCCTACGAGCAGTACTTC.

This clonotype was detected ten times or more. The chain carries TRBV5-1 and TRBJ2-1; D is unclear. This CDR3 contains 13 residues. Per the germline V gene, CDR1 is SGHRS and CDR2 is YFSETQ. V shed 0 bases and J shed 7 bases, with 8 bases lying between them. CDR3 sequence (DNA): TGCGCCAGCAGCTTGGTAGAATCGAATGAGCAGTTCTTC. Amino acid sequence: CASSLVESNEQFF.

This clonotype has a single count. This sequence may be a read error, since a much larger clone differs from it by one base. The chain is built from TRBV5-1 and TRBJ2-7; D is undetermined. This CDR3 spans 14 amino acids. Looked up from germline, CDR1 is SGHRS and CDR2 is YFSETQ. DNA of the CDR3: TGCGCCAGCAGCTTGGAGGCCGGTCCCTACGAGCATTACTTC. It encodes CASSLEAGPYEHYF.

This clonotype was detected a few times. V and J are TRBV9 and TRBJ2-1; D unresolved. This CDR3 has 15 amino acids. Trimming removed 4 bases from V and 8 bases from J, with 19 bases in between. CDR1 is SGDLS and CDR2 is YYNGEE in the germline V gene. The CDR3 bases are TGTGCCAGCAGCCTCGACATGCCGCCAGGCTATGAGCAGTTCTTC. Amino acids: CASSLDMPPGYEQFF.

This chain connects TRBV4-3 to TRBJ1-5; weak D call: TRBD1 (5 bases). Looked up from germline, CDR1 is LGHNA and CDR2 is YSLEER. The CDR3 is made up of 16 amino acids. V shed 0 bases and J shed 12 bases, with 21 bases lying between them. CDR3 in amino acids: CASSQDIGAVSSLQHF. The CDR3 region has the DNA TGCGCCAGCAGCCAAGATATAGGGGCAGTGTCTAGTCTCCAGCATTTT.

This clonotype has only a few counts. The V call is TRBV7-3, the J call TRBJ2-5; D is ambiguous. The CDR3 sequence is 13 residues long. In germline, CDR1 is SGHTA, CDR2 FQGTGA. V shed 2 bases and J shed 0 bases, with 4 bases lying between them. In DNA form, the CDR3 reads TGTGCCAGCAGCTTAGTCAACCAAGAGACCCAGTACTTC. It yields the protein CASSLVNQETQYF. The whole variable domain, filled in from reference TRBV7-3 and TRBJ2-5, reads GAGVSQTPSNKVTEKGKYVELRCDPISGHTALYWYRQSLGQGPEFLIYFQGTGAADDSGLPNDRFFAVRPEGSVSTLKIQRTERGDSAVYLCASSLVNQETQYFGPGTRLLVL.

The table lists this clonotype with a few counts. The chain carries TRBV7-3 and TRBJ2-7; D might be TRBD2 (5 bases). V lost 6 bases to trimming and J lost 3 bases, with 21 bases between them. This CDR3 has 16 amino acids. The germline CDR1 and CDR2 sequences are SGHTA and FQGTGA. The CDR3 protein is CASSPQRGREGYEQYV. In nucleotides, the CDR3 is TGTGCCAGCAGTCCCCAAAGAGGCCGGGAAGGCTACGAGCAGTACGTC.

This clonotype was detected a few times. The chain combines TRBV14 with TRBJ2-1; 7 bases line up with TRBD2. The CDR3 is 13 amino acids. Germline values: CDR1 SGHDN, CDR2 FVKESK. The V gene end was trimmed by 4 bases and the J gene end by 10 bases; junction bases not matched to a gene: 7. CDR3 region: CASSPRLAGEQFF. CDR3 DNA sequence: TGTGCCAGCAGCCCCCGACTAGCCGGCGAGCAGTTCTTC. Combining the CDR3 with reference TRBV14 and TRBJ2-1 gives the whole variable domain EAGVTQFPSHSVIEKGQTVTLRCDPISGHDNLYWYRRVMGKEIKFLLHFVKESKQDESGMPNNRFLAERTGGTYSTLKVQPAELEDSGVYFCASSPRLAGEQFFGPGTRLTVL.

Points on this clonotype: Sequence at one end of the junction differs from germline and may be a read error. This chain joins TRBV7-8 and TRBJ2-2; weak D call: TRBD2 (5 bases). The CDR3 loop spans 14 amino acids. CDR1 is SGHVS and CDR2 is FQNEAQ in the germline V gene. The CDR3: CASRLTRNTGKLFF. The CDR3 nucleotides are TGTGCCAGCAGACTGACCAGGAACACCGGGAAGCTGTTTTTT.

Only a few counts were recorded for this clonotype. The J gene is TRBJ1-1, the V gene TRBV12-3 or TRBV12-4; D perhaps matches TRBD1 (5 bases). The CDR3 covers 14 residues. Between the trimmed V and J ends, which lost 4 bases and 6 bases, there was a span of 15 bases. CDR3 coding DNA: TGTGCCAGCAGTTGGGTAGGGGCCCGGGCTGAAGCTTTCTTT. Amino acid sequence: CASSWVGARAEAFF.

The J gene is TRBJ1-1, the V gene TRBV20-1; D unresolved. Between the trimmed V and J ends, which lost 0 bases and 5 bases, there was a span of 10 bases. The CDR3 extends over 13 amino acids. In germline, CDR1 is DFQATT, CDR2 SNEGSKA (reference sequence). The DNA for the CDR3 is TGCAGTGCTAGAGAAGGTATATTAACTGAAGCTTTCTTT. It translates to CSAREGILTEAFF.